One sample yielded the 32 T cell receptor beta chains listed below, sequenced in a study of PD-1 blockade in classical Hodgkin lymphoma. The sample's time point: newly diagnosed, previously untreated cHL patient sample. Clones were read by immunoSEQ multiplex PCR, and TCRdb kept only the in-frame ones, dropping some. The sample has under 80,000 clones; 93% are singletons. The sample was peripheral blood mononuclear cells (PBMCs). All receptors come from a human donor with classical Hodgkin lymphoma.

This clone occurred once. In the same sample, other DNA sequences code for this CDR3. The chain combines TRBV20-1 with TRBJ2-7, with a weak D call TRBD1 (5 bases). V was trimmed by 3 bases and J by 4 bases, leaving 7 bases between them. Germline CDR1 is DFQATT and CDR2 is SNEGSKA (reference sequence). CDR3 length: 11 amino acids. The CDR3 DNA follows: TGCAGTGCTAGTGGGGCATACGAGCAGTACTTC. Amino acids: CSASGAYEQYF.

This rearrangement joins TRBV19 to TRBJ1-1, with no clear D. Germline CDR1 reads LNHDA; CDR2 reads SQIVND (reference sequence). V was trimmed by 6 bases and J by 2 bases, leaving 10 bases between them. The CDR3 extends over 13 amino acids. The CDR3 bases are TGTGCCAGTAGCCATATTCTCAACACTGAAGCTTTCTTT. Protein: CASSHILNTEAFF.

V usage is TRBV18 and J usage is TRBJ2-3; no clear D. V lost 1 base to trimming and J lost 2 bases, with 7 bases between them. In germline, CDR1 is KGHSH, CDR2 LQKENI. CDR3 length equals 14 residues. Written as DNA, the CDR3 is TGTGCCAGCTCACCACTACCGTTCACAGATACGCAGTATTTT. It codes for CASSPLPFTDTQYF.

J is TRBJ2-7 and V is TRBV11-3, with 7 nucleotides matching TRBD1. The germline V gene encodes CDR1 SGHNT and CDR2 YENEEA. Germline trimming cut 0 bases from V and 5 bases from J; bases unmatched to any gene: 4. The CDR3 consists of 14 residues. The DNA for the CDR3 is TGTGCCAGCAGCTTAGATCGCCAGGGGGACGAGCAGTACTTC. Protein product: CASSLDRQGDEQYF.

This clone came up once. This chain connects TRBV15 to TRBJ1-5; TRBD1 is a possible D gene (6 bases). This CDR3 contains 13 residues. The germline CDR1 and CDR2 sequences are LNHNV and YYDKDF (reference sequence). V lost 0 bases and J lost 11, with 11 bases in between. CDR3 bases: TGTGCCACCAGCAGAGAATACAGGGAGACCCAGCATTTT. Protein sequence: CATSREYRETQHF.

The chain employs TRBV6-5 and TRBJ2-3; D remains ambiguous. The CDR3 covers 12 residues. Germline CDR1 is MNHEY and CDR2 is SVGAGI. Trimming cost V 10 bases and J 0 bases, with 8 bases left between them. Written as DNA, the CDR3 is TGTGCCACTCTTACTAGCACAGATACGCAGTATTTT. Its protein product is CATLTSTDTQYF.

The CDR3 sequence is CASSISGQGFVNQPQHF. CDR3 bases: TGTGCCAGTAGTATCTCGGGACAGGGATTCGTCAATCAGCCCCAGCATTTT. V gene TRBV19 combines with J gene TRBJ1-5, with 9 bases aligning to TRBD1. CDR1 LNHDA and CDR2 SQIVND come from the germline V gene (reference sequence). This CDR3 is built from 17 residues. The V and J ends lost 3 bases and 3 bases, in that order; junction bases with no gene match: 9.

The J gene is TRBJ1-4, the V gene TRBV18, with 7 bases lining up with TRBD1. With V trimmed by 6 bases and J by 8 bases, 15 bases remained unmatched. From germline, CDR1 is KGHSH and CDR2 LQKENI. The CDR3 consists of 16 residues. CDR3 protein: CASSRRTGTASEKLFF. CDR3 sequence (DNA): TGTGCCAGCTCCCGGCGTACCGGGACAGCTAGCGAAAAACTGTTTTTT.

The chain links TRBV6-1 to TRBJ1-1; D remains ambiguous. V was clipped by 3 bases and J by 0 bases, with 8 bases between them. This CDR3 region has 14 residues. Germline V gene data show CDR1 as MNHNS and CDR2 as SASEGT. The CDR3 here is CASSETALNTEAFF. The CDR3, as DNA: TGTGCCAGCAGTGAGACGGCCCTGAACACTGAAGCTTTCTTT.

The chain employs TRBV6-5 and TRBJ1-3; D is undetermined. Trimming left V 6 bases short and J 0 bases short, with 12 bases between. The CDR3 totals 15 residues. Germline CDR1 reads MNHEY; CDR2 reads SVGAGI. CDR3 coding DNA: TGTGCCAGCAGCCCGTCGATTGGCTCTGGAAACACCATATATTTT. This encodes CASSPSIGSGNTIYF.

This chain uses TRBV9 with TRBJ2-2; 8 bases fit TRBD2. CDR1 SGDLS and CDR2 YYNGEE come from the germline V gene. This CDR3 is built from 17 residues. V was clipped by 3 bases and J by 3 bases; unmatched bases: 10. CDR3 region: CASSASGLVVYTGELFF. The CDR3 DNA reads TGTGCCAGCAGCGCGTCGGGACTAGTCGTCTACACCGGGGAGCTGTTTTTT. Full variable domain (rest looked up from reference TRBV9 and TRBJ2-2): DSGVTQTPKHLITATGQRVTLRCSPRSGDLSVYWYQQSLDQGLQFLIQYYNGEERAKGNILERFSAQQFPDLHSELNLSSLELGDSALYFCASSASGLVVYTGELFFGEGSRLTVL.

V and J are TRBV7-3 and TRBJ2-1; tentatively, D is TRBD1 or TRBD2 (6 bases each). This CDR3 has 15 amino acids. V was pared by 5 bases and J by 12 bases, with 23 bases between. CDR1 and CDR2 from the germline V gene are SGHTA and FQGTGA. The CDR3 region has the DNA TGTGCCAGCAGCCCTAATGAGGGGGGCCCGGATGGGCAGTTCTTC. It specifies CASSPNEGGPDGQFF.

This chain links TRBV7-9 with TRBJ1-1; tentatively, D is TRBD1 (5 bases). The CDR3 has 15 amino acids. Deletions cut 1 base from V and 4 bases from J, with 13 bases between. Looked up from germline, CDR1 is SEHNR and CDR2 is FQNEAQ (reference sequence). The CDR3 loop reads CASSLVGARVTEAFF. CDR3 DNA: TGTGCCAGCAGCTTAGTTGGGGCTCGGGTCACTGAAGCTTTCTTT. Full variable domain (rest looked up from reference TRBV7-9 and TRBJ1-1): DTGVSQNPRHKITKRGQNVTFRCDPISEHNRLYWYRQTLGQGPEFLTYFQNEAQLEKSRLLSDRFSAERPKGSFSTLEIQRTEQGDSAMYLCASSLVGARVTEAFFGQGTRLTVV.

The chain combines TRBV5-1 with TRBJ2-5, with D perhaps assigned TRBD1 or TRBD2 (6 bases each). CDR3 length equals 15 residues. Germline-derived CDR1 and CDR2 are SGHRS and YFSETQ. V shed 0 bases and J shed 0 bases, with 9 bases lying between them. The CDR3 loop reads CASSLGGAHQETQYF. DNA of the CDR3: TGCGCCAGCAGCTTGGGGGGGGCACACCAAGAGACCCAGTACTTC.

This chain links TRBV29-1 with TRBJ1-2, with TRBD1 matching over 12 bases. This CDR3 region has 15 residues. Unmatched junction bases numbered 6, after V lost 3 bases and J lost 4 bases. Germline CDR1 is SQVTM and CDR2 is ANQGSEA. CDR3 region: CSVEWDRGRGYGYTF. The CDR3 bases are TGCAGCGTTGAGTGGGACAGGGGGCGCGGCTATGGCTACACCTTC.

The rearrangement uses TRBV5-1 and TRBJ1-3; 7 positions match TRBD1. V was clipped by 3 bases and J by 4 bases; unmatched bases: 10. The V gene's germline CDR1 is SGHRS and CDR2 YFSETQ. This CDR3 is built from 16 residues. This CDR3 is CASSSNRQGLGNTIYF. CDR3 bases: TGCGCCAGCAGCTCAAATAGACAGGGATTGGGAAACACCATATATTTT.

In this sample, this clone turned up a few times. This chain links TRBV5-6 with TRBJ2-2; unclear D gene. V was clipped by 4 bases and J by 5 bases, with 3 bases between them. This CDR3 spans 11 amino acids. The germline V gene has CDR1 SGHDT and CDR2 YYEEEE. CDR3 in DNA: TGTGCCAGCAGCGGTACCGGGGAGCTGTTTTTT. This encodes CASSGTGELFF.

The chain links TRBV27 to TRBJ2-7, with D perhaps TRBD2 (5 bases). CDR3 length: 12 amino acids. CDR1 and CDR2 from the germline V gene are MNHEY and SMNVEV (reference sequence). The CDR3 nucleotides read TGTGCGGTCGGGGTTGGTACGAGCGAGCAGTACTTC. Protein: CAVGVGTSEQYF.

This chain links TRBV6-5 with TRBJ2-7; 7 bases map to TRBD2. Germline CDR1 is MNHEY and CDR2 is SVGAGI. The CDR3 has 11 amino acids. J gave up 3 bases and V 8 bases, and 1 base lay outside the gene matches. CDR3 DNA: TGTGCCAGCGGGGACTACTACGAGCAGTACTTC. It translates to CASGDYYEQYF.

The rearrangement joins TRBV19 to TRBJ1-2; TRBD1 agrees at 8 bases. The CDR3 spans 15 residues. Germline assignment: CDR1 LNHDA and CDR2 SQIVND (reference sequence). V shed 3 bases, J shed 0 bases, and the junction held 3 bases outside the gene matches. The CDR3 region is CASSIDRGANYGYTF. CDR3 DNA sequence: TGTGCCAGTAGTATCGACAGGGGTGCTAACTATGGCTACACCTTC.

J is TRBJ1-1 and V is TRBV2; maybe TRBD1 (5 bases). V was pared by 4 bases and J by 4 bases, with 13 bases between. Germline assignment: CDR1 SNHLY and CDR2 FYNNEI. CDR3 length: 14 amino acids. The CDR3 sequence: CASSARGYTTEAFF. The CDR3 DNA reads TGTGCCAGCAGTGCCCGGGGGTATACCACTGAAGCTTTCTTT.

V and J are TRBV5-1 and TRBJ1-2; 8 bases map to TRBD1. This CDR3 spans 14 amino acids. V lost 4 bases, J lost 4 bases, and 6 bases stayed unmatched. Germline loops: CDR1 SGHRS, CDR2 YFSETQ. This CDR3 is CASSARGTGYGYTF. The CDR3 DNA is TGCGCCAGCAGCGCCCGCGGGACAGGCTATGGCTACACCTTC.

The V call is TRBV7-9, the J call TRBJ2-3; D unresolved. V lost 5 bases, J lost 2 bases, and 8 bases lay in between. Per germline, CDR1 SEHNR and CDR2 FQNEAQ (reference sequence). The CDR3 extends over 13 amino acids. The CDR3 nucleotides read TGTGCCAGCAGCCTTGATCTCACAGATACGCAGTATTTT. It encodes CASSLDLTDTQYF.

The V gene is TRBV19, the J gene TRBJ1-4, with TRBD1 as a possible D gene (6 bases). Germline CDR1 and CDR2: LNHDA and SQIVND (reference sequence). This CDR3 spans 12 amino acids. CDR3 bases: TGTGCTACGGGACAAAAGAATGAAAAACTGTTTTTT. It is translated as CATGQKNEKLFF.

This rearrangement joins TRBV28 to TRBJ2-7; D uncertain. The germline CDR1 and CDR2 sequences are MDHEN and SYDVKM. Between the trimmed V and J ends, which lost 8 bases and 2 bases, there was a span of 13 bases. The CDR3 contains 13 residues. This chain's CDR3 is CASGLRSAYEQYF. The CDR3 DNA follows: TGTGCCAGCGGCCTTAGAAGCGCCTACGAGCAGTACTTC.

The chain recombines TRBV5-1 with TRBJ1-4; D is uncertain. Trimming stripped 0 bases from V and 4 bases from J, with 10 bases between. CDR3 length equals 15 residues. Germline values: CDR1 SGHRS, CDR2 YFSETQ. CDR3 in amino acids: CASSLGGLGNEKLFF. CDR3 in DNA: TGCGCCAGCAGCTTGGGTGGGTTAGGTAATGAAAAACTGTTTTTT.

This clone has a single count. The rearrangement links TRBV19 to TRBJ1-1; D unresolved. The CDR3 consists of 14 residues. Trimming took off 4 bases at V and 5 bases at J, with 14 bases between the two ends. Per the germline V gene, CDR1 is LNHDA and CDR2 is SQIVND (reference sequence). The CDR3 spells CASSNRGVGTEAFF. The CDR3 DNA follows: TGTGCCAGTAGTAATCGGGGTGTAGGTACTGAAGCTTTCTTT.

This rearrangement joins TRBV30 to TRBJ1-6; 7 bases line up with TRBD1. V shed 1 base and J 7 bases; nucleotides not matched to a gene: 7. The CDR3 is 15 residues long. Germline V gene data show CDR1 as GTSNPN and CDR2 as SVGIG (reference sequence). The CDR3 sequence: CAWSGQGLGNSPLHF. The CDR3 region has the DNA TGTGCCTGGAGTGGACAGGGTTTAGGGAATTCACCCCTCCACTTT.

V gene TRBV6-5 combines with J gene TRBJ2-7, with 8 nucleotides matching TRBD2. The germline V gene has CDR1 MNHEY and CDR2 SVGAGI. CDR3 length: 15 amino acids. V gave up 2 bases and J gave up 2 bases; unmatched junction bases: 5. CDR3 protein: CASSYVTSGAYEQYF. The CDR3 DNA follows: TGTGCCAGCAGTTACGTCACTAGCGGAGCCTACGAGCAGTACTTC.

The CDR3 DNA reads TGTGCCAGCTCACCATGGGCGGGAGATCGCTCCTACAATGAGCAGTTCTTC. Its protein is CASSPWAGDRSYNEQFF. This chain links TRBV18 with TRBJ2-1; TRBD2 aligns across 7 bases. V shed 2 bases, J shed 0 bases, and the junction held 7 bases outside the gene matches. In germline, CDR1 is KGHSH, CDR2 LQKENI. CDR3 size: 17 residues.

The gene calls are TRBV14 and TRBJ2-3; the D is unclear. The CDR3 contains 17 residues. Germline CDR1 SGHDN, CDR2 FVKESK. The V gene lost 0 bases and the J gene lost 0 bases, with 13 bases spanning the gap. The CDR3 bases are TGTGCCAGCAGCCAAGAGTCCGTGACCACTAGCACAGATACGCAGTATTTT. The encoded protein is CASSQESVTTSTDTQYF.

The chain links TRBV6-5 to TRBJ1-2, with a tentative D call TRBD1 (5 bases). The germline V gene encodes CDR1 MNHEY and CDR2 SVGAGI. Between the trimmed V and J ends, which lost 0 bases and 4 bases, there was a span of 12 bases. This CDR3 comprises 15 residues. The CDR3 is CASSYSGQGSYGYTF. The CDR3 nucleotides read TGTGCCAGCAGTTACTCGGGGCAGGGTAGCTATGGCTACACCTTC.